The rows below give T cell receptor beta chains drawn from one sample of a study of blood T cells in healthy people across ages. TCRdb reprocessed the 5' RACE reads via MiXCR and lists one record per CDR3 protein. Found here are 790,000 or so distinct CDR3 sequences, more than 50% of them singletons; the top ten hold about a quarter. Sample: blood. The receptors stem from a man aged 40-49 years in good health. CDR3s include the opening cysteine and the closing phenylalanine or tryptophan. The order of the fields is D gene, J gene, V gene, clone size, CDR3 protein, CDR3 DNA. The D gene is left open where the match is weak. The size field is filled for only some rows; it gives once, few, many or a size class.

D: -
J: TRBJ2-3
V: TRBV30
size: once
CDR3: CAWSVNREKDTQYF
DNA: TGTGCCTGGAGTGTAAACAGGGAGAAGGATACGCAGTATTTT

D: TRBD1
J: TRBJ2-5
V: TRBV4-1
size: -
CDR3: CASSYRGSDSQETQYF
DNA: TGCGCCAGCAGCTACAGGGGGTCCGACTCCCAAGAGACCCAGTACTTC

D: -
J: TRBJ2-7
V: TRBV7-2
size: -
CDR3: CASSLTGFPTYEQYF
DNA: TGTGCCAGCAGCTTAACAGGGTTCCCCACCTACGAGCAGTACTTC

D: -
J: TRBJ1-1
V: TRBV7-2
size: -
CDR3: CASSLFPGSNTEAFF
DNA: TGTGCCAGCAGCTTATTTCCAGGGTCGAACACTGAAGCTTTCTTT

D: -
J: TRBJ2-3
V: TRBV4-2
size: -
CDR3: CASSQGVGDTQYF
DNA: TGTGCCAGCAGCCAGGGGGTTGGAGATACGCAGTATTTT

D: -
J: TRBJ2-4
V: TRBV4-2
size: few
CDR3: CASSQDIVQYF
DNA: TGTGCCAGCAGCCAAGATATAGTGCAGTACTTC

D: TRBD2
J: TRBJ2-1
V: TRBV3-1
size: -
CDR3: CASSQGGLAGSEQFF
DNA: TGTGCCAGCAGCCAGGGAGGACTAGCGGGGTCCGAGCAGTTCTTC

D: TRBD2
J: TRBJ2-1
V: TRBV14
size: few
CDR3: CASSQASGYNEQFF
DNA: TGTGCCAGCAGCCAGGCTAGCGGATACAATGAGCAGTTCTTC

D: TRBD1
J: TRBJ2-7
V: TRBV6-5
size: few
CDR3: CASSYSYRGSEQYF
DNA: TGTGCCAGCAGTTACTCGTACAGGGGCTCCGAGCAGTACTTC

D: -
J: TRBJ1-2
V: TRBV5-5
size: -
CDR3: CASSLWAGEDYGYTF
DNA: TGTGCCAGCAGCTTGTGGGCAGGAGAAGACTATGGCTACACCTTC

D: -
J: TRBJ1-4
V: TRBV29-1
size: -
CDR3: CSAGDTSPAGLFF
DNA: TGCAGCGCCGGGGACACCTCCCCCGCGGGACTGTTTTTT